One T cell receptor beta chain is described in this entry. The sample comes from a study of blood T cells in healthy people across ages. The second PCR ran 7 to 11 cycles with a sample-barcoded 5' primer and J-beta primers. A single record per CDR3 protein comes from TCRdb applying MiXCR to the 5' RACE reads. Of about 720,000 distinct CDR3 sequences in the sample, approximately 21% were seen once. The CDR3 contains 14 residues. The V end lost 1 base, the J end lost 6 bases, and 10 bases lay between the germline ends. Germline CDR1 and CDR2: LGHNA and YNFKEQ. Sequencing was performed on blood. The origin of this receptor is an older man in good health. The chain recombines TRBV4-2 with TRBJ2-1; a weak D match, TRBD2 (6 bases). The DNA of the CDR3 is TGTGCCAGCAGCCAAGCGGGAGAACCCAATGAGCAGTTCTTC. This sequence encodes CASSQAGEPNEQFF.